The present T cell receptor (beta chain) was sequenced within a study of cytomegalovirus exposure and HLA in healthy donors. Study summary: Out of 398 genotyped donors, roughly 80% belonged to the Caucasian-associated ancestry cluster. Notes on the study in general: Some TCR beta chains (roughly 160 of them) were listed as cytomegalovirus-associated. Presence/absence analyses assumed roughly uniform sequencing depth across donors. TCR beta sequences reportedly predicted most subjects' HLA-A and HLA-B alleles accurately.

As regards this clone: Antigen specificity is unknown.

PCR primers comprised 60 Vbeta and 13 Jbeta primers. Clones were read by immunoSEQ multiplex PCR, and TCRdb kept only the in-frame ones, dropping some. The sample totals 20,000 or so clones. CDR3 size: 15 residues. CDR1 is MNHNS and CDR2 is SASEGT in the germline V gene. Trimming removed 1 base at V and 6 bases at J, with 13 bases between. This sequence originates from a man in his 60s in good health and CMV-seropositive. The J gene is TRBJ1-5, the V gene TRBV6-1; D is possibly TRBD1 (5 bases). The sequenced sample was PBMCs. CDR3 sequence reads: CASSEGRAQGQPQHF. DNA of the CDR3: TGTGCCAGCAGTGAAGGGAGGGCGCAGGGTCAGCCCCAGCATTTT.